This T cell receptor beta chain comes out of a study of T cell changes during pregnancy in multiple sclerosis (dated by TCRdb to between 2019 and 2020). For the wider study: Changes in the T cell repertoire over the course of pregnancy were examined in this study in women with multiple sclerosis.

Library construction relied on the immunoSEQ multiplex PCR assay. TCRdb obtained this table from immuneACCESS and retained in-frame rearrangements with V and J assigned. These tables miss some clones; where compared with another copy, unresolved V genes account for less than half of the shortfall, and the remainder is unexplained. The sample data list about 66,000 clones, and around 90% of these were observed just once. Approximately 5.3% of the sample comes from the top ten. This clone was detected only once. There is no known antigen for this receptor. No base quality information exists; no much larger clone differs at one position. The germline V gene yields SNHLY for CDR1 and FYNNEI for CDR2. The germline ends are 15 bases apart after V is trimmed by 11 bases and J by 2 bases. The CDR3 has 13 amino acids, counting the end cysteine and phenylalanine. The CDR3 DNA has 39 bases and is translated from base 1.

This sample comprised CD8+ T cells from peripheral blood mononuclear cells, obtained before pregnancy. This TCR was recovered from a female donor with multiple sclerosis, enrolled in a pregnancy study. Here the chain combines TRBV2 and TRBJ2-5, with TRBD2 tentatively as D gene (5 bases match). The CDR3 is CAAVGATQETQYF. The DNA sequence is as follows: TGTGCCGCGGTGGGAGCAACTCAAGAGACCCAGTACTTC.